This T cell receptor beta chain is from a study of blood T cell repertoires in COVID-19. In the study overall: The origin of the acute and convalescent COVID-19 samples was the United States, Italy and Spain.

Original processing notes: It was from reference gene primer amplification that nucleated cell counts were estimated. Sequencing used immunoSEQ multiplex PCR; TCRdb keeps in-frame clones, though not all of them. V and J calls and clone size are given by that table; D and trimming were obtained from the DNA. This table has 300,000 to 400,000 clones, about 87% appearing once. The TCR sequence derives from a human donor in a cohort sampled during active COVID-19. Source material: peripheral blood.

The CDR3 is CASRLGQPNEKLFF. The CDR3 nucleotides are TGTGCCAGCAGATTGGGACAGCCTAATGAAAAACTGTTTTTT. The chain uses TRBV2 and TRBJ1-4; 7 bases agree with TRBD1. Unmatched junction bases numbered 4, after V lost 6 bases and J lost 3 bases. Looked up from germline, CDR1 is SNHLY and CDR2 is FYNNEI. This CDR3 comprises 14 residues. Based on the CDR3 plus reference TRBV2 and TRBJ1-4, the full variable domain is EPEVTQTPSHQVTQMGQEVILRCVPISNHLYFYWYRQILGQKVEFLVSFYNNEISEKSEIFDDQFSVERPDGSNFTLKIRSTKLEDSAMYFCASRLGQPNEKLFFGSGTQLSVL.